The 16 T cell receptor beta chains below all came from one sample that was sequenced in a study of shared clonotypes between healthy human individuals (dated by TCRdb to the early 2020s). The library was produced with the immunoSEQ multiplex PCR assay. TCRdb obtained this table from immuneACCESS and retained in-frame rearrangements with V and J assigned. These tables miss some clones; where compared with another copy, unresolved V genes account for less than half of the shortfall, and the remainder is unexplained. Across this sample there are about 520,000 clones, with roughly 95% seen only once. The leading ten clones occupy approximately 0.067% of the sample. The sample consisted of naive CD4+ T cells sorted from blood. According to the study, the label for this sample's cell subset or site signals: CD45RA+ positively selected. All receptors come from a woman aged 25 to 39 in good health.

The chain uses TRBV5-1 and TRBJ2-7; 7 nucleotides line up with TRBD1. The CDR3 is 15 amino acids. V dropped 4 bases and J dropped 5; count of bases not matched to a gene: 12. CDR1 and CDR2 (germline): SGHRS, YFSETQ. The CDR3 protein is CASSLVGQANDEQYF. As DNA, the CDR3 is TGCGCCAGCAGCCTGGTCGGACAGGCTAACGACGAGCAGTACTTC.

The genes are TRBV7-5 and TRBJ2-5; the table's D call TRBD1 went unverified against the DNA. TRBV7-5 is an annotated pseudogene. This CDR3 has 15 residues. This CDR3 is CVRSLGTLDQETQYF. CDR3 DNA sequence: TGTGTCAGAAGCTTAGGGACACTGGACCAAGAGACCCAGTACTTC.

The chain is built from TRBV19 and TRBJ1-3; 9 nucleotides agree with TRBD1. This CDR3 region has 15 residues. J gave up 3 bases and V 4 bases, and 4 bases lay outside the gene matches. Germline CDR1 LNHDA, CDR2 SQIVND (reference sequence). The CDR3 spells CASSTDRGIGNTIYF. CDR3 in DNA: TGTGCCAGTAGTACCGACAGGGGGATTGGAAACACCATATATTTT.

The rearrangement uses TRBV2 and TRBJ1-2; D possibly corresponds to TRBD1 (6 bases). Trimming cost V 4 bases and J 2 bases, with 8 bases left between them. Looked up from germline, CDR1 is SNHLY and CDR2 is FYNNEI. The CDR3 is 13 amino acids. CDR3 protein: CASSGQVNYGYTF. Written as DNA, the CDR3 is TGTGCCAGCAGTGGACAGGTCAACTATGGCTACACCTTC. Full variable domain (rest looked up from reference TRBV2 and TRBJ1-2): EPEVTQTPSHQVTQMGQEVILRCVPISNHLYFYWYRQILGQKVEFLVSFYNNEISEKSEIFDDQFSVERPDGSNFTLKIRSTKLEDSAMYFCASSGQVNYGYTFGSGTRLTVV.

This chain joins TRBV14 and TRBJ1-3, with D uncertain. Trimming left V 0 bases short and J 0 bases short, with 12 bases between. This CDR3 has 17 residues. Germline V gene lookup returns CDR1 SGHDN and CDR2 FVKESK. The CDR3 here is CASSQDYPQPSGNTIYF. The CDR3 nucleotides read TGTGCCAGCAGCCAAGACTATCCCCAGCCCTCTGGAAACACCATATATTTT.

The chain employs TRBV6-5 and TRBJ1-1, with 11 bases identical to TRBD1. The CDR3 extends over 14 amino acids. Germline CDR1 is MNHEY and CDR2 is SVGAGI. After removal of 6 bases from V and 11 bases from J, the junction contained 11 bases not matched to a gene. CDR3 nucleotides: TGTGCCAGCAGCTCCGGGACAGGGGGTATAATGGCTTTCTTT. It yields the protein CASSSGTGGIMAFF.

The chain carries TRBV7-9 and TRBJ2-1; TRBD2 matches 10 bases. V trimming: 5 bases; J trimming: 9 bases; junction bases outside the gene matches: 10. The CDR3 runs to 15 residues. The germline V gene encodes CDR1 SEHNR and CDR2 FQNEAQ (reference sequence). In DNA form, the CDR3 reads TGTGCCAGCAGCATAAGCGGGAGGGCCACTGGTGAGCAGTTCTTC. The encoded protein is CASSISGRATGEQFF.

V is TRBV12-5 and J is TRBJ2-1; 11 positions match TRBD2. The germline CDR1 and CDR2 sequences are LGHNT and FRNRAP. J was trimmed by 4 bases and V by 2 bases; bases with no gene match: 7. CDR3 length: 17 amino acids. CDR3 sequence reads: CASGLSSGTSGYNEQFF. The CDR3 nucleotides are TGTGCTAGTGGTTTGTCGTCCGGGACTAGCGGTTACAATGAGCAGTTCTTC.

The chain links TRBV27 to TRBJ1-5, with D possibly being TRBD1 (5 bases). This CDR3 has 16 residues. V was pared by 2 bases and J by 2 bases, with 13 bases between. CDR1 is MNHEY and CDR2 is SMNVEV in the germline V gene (reference sequence). CDR3: CASSLNGDRGNQPQHF. The DNA for the CDR3 is TGTGCCAGCAGTTTAAATGGGGACCGGGGCAATCAGCCCCAGCATTTT.

This chain connects TRBV30 to TRBJ2-1; D is unclear. Germline V CDR1 and CDR2: GTSNPN, SVGIG (reference sequence). Trimming took off 3 bases at V and 0 bases at J, with 12 bases between the two ends. CDR3 length: 15 amino acids. In nucleotides, the CDR3 is TGTGCCTGGAGCGAGCGTACCTCCTCCTACAATGAGCAGTTCTTC. It codes for CAWSERTSSYNEQFF.

This chain connects TRBV19 to TRBJ2-6; D ambiguous. CDR3 length: 16 residues. Germline lookup yields CDR1 LNHDA and CDR2 SQIVND (reference sequence). V was cut by 5 bases and J by 2 bases, with 13 bases left in between. The CDR3 sequence: CASSPLLSAGANVLTF. CDR3 bases: TGTGCCAGTAGTCCGCTGCTGTCAGCTGGGGCCAACGTCCTGACTTTC.

As to this clone: This CDR3 is also generated by other DNA sequences in the sample. This chain links TRBV28 with TRBJ1-2; no clear D. Germline V lookup: CDR1 MDHEN, CDR2 SYDVKM. V was shortened by 1 base and J by 3 bases, with 3 bases between the two germline ends. The CDR3 is made up of 12 amino acids. In nucleotides, the CDR3 is TGTGCCAGCAGTTTATCGTACTATGGCTACACCTTC. Encoded protein: CASSLSYYGYTF.

This chain uses TRBV5-1 with TRBJ2-7, with 7 bases lining up with TRBD1. The germline gives CDR1 SGHRS, CDR2 YFSETQ. V shed 4 bases and J 2 bases; nucleotides not matched to a gene: 6. CDR3 length: 14 residues. The CDR3 is CASSHPGQAYEQYF. The DNA of the CDR3 is TGCGCCAGCAGCCACCCCGGACAGGCCTACGAGCAGTACTTC.

A note on this clone: Different DNA sequences within this sample yield the same CDR3. The CDR3 sequence is CSAGRNEQFF. In nucleotides, the CDR3 is TGCAGTGCTGGGCGCAATGAGCAGTTCTTC. The V and J genes are TRBV20-1 and TRBJ2-1, with D hard to call. Trimming removed 5 bases from V and 6 bases from J, with 5 bases in between. CDR3 length: 10 amino acids. The germline V gene encodes CDR1 DFQATT and CDR2 SNEGSKA (reference sequence).

The genes are TRBV5-1 and TRBJ1-4, with D possibly being TRBD1 (5 bases). The CDR3 is made up of 14 amino acids. Germline values: CDR1 SGHRS, CDR2 YFSETQ. V was pared by 1 base and J by 5 bases, with 9 bases between. This CDR3 reads CASSLQGLNEKLFF. The DNA for the CDR3 is TGCGCCAGCAGCTTGCAGGGATTAAATGAAAAACTGTTTTTT.

J is TRBJ2-2 and V is TRBV7-6, with 7 positions matching TRBD1. CDR3 length: 14 amino acids. Unmatched junction bases numbered 10, after V lost 8 bases and J lost 7 bases. Germline values: CDR1 SGHVS, CDR2 FNYEAQ. The CDR3 loop is CASGTGTVYGELFF. Written as DNA, the CDR3 is TGTGCCAGCGGGACCGGGACAGTTTACGGGGAGCTGTTTTTT.